The 23 T cell receptor beta chains listed next were all sequenced from one sample in a study of blood T cell repertoires in COVID-19. Measured with immunoSEQ multiplex PCR; TCRdb has only the in-frame clones, and not every one. The sample lists about 53,000 clones, 90% occurring once. The sample comprised peripheral blood. These TCRs come from a human donor in a cohort sampled during active COVID-19.

The gene calls are TRBV28 and TRBJ2-1; 9 bases align to TRBD1. The CDR3 is 16 residues long. CDR1 is MDHEN and CDR2 is SYDVKM in the germline V gene. The V and J ends lost 5 bases and 12 bases, in that order; junction bases with no gene match: 17. Written as DNA, the CDR3 is TGTGCCAGCAGTCACAGTCCGGGACAGGGAGGATCTGTGCAGTTCTTC. Translation: CASSHSPGQGGSVQFF.

CDR3 in amino acids: CASSTAPGQVIRETQYF. CDR3 sequence (DNA): TGTGCCAGCTCAACCGCTCCGGGACAGGTGATTCGTGAGACCCAGTACTTC. The chain recombines TRBV18 with TRBJ2-5; 8 bases are shared with TRBD1. CDR3 size: 17 residues. CDR1 is KGHSH and CDR2 is LQKENI in the germline V gene. The ends lost 5 bases at V and 5 bases at J; junction bases unmatched: 16.

This sequence joins TRBV10-2 and TRBJ1-6, with D possibly being TRBD1 (5 bases). The germline V gene encodes CDR1 WSHSY and CDR2 SAAADI. Deletions cut 5 bases from V and 8 bases from J, with 13 bases between. CDR3 length equals 14 residues. Here the CDR3 reads CASSLGVKDSPLHF. CDR3 bases: TGCGCCAGCAGTTTAGGGGTTAAGGATTCACCCCTCCACTTT.

This rearrangement joins TRBV24-1 to TRBJ2-5, with 12 bases fitting TRBD2. Germline trimming cut 2 bases from V and 5 bases from J; bases unmatched to any gene: 8. The CDR3 consists of 17 residues. The germline CDR1 and CDR2 sequences are KGHDR and SFDVKD. The CDR3 DNA is TGTGCCACCAGTGATTACCGACTAGCGGGAGTAGAGGAGACCCAGTACTTC. Its protein is CATSDYRLAGVEETQYF.

CDR3 sequence (DNA): TGTGCCAGCAGTGGGGACAGGGCATCACCCCTCCACTTT. The encoded protein is CASSGDRASPLHF. The chain links TRBV6-6 to TRBJ1-6; 9 bases align to TRBD1. This CDR3 comprises 13 residues. The germline CDR1 and CDR2 sequences are MNHNY and SVGAGI (reference sequence). The J segment lost 10 bases and the V segment lost 5 bases, leaving 3 bases of the junction unmatched.

The chain uses TRBV7-3 and TRBJ2-3; possibly TRBD2 for D (6 bases). The CDR3 contains 15 residues. Germline V CDR1 and CDR2: SGHTA, FQGTGA. V lost 5 bases and J lost 2, with 14 bases in between. In nucleotides, the CDR3 is TGTGCCAGCAGCCTCAGCGGGCGGACCACAGATACGCAGTATTTT. The encoded protein is CASSLSGRTTDTQYF.

This clone is a singleton in its sample. The chain combines TRBV9 with TRBJ2-3; 10 bases are a match to TRBD1. The CDR3 extends over 16 amino acids. With 2 bases clipped from V and 2 bases from J, the junction kept 5 bases outside the gene matches. The germline V gene has CDR1 SGDLS and CDR2 YYNGEE. The CDR3 loop is CASSVGTGVTTDTQYF. The CDR3 nucleotides read TGTGCCAGCAGCGTCGGGACAGGGGTGACCACAGATACGCAGTATTTT.

CDR3 loop: CASSIYQGQSEKLFF. For the CDR3, the DNA is TGTGCCAGTAGTATATATCAGGGGCAGAGCGAAAAACTGTTTTTT. This chain links TRBV19 with TRBJ1-4; maybe TRBD1 (6 bases). The germline V gene encodes CDR1 LNHDA and CDR2 SQIVND (reference sequence). V shed 2 bases and J shed 8 bases, with 15 bases lying between them. The CDR3 runs 15 residues.

The chain recombines TRBV30 with TRBJ1-2, with 10 nucleotides matching TRBD1. Germline CDR1 reads GTSNPN; CDR2 reads SVGIG (reference sequence). The length of the CDR3 is 15 residues. Losses at the gene ends were 1 base for V and 4 bases for J; bases not matched to a gene: 6. CDR3 residues: CAWSGGTGAFYGYTF. The DNA of the CDR3 is TGTGCCTGGAGTGGAGGGACAGGGGCATTCTATGGCTACACCTTC.

The chain has TRBV24-1 and TRBJ1-1, with D possibly TRBD1 on 5 matching bases. This CDR3 spans 13 amino acids. Germline assignment: CDR1 KGHDR and CDR2 SFDVKD. Trimming took 4 bases from V and 7 from J, leaving 12 bases between them. CDR3 sequence (DNA): TGTGCCACCAGTGACGATTGGGGCTTTGAAGCTTTCTTT. The encoded protein is CATSDDWGFEAFF.

The chain employs TRBV27 and TRBJ2-7, with 7 bases matching TRBD1. J lost 0 bases, V lost 8 bases, and 13 bases had no gene match. Germline CDR1 MNHEY, CDR2 SMNVEV (reference sequence). The CDR3 consists of 16 residues. In DNA, the CDR3 is TGTGCCAGCCTTAACAGGTCACGGGACAGCTCCTACGAGCAGTACGTC. As protein: CASLNRSRDSSYEQYV.

This clone turned up a few times. The V and J genes are TRBV28 and TRBJ1-5, with 9 positions matching TRBD1. This CDR3 has 14 residues. The germline V gene encodes CDR1 MDHEN and CDR2 SYDVKM. The J segment lost 5 bases and the V segment lost 5 bases, leaving 4 bases of the junction unmatched. The CDR3 spells CASSPGQGYQPQHF. The CDR3 DNA is TGTGCCAGCAGTCCGGGACAGGGATATCAGCCCCAGCATTTT.

The rearrangement links TRBV3-1 (or the pseudogene TRBV3-2) to TRBJ2-2; D may be TRBD1 (6 bases). This CDR3 has 15 amino acids. Trimming took 5 bases from V and 7 from J, leaving 17 bases between them. CDR1 is LGHDT and CDR2 is YNNKEL in the germline V gene (reference sequence). The CDR3: CASSSRDTQVGELFF. The CDR3 bases are TGTGCCAGCAGCTCCCGGGACACACAGGTCGGGGAGCTGTTTTTT.

The chain combines TRBV28 with TRBJ1-2, with TRBD1 identical over 7 bases. From germline, CDR1 is MDHEN and CDR2 SYDVKM. This CDR3 comprises 14 residues. The junction had 7 bases not matched to a gene; V was cut back by 5 bases and J by 4 bases. CDR3 sequence reads: CASSLHRGAYGYTF. DNA for the CDR3: TGTGCCAGCAGTCTACACAGGGGCGCCTATGGCTACACCTTC.

The CDR3 DNA follows: TGCGCCAGCAGCCAATCTCCGGGGACAGGGGTCCCAACTGAAGCTTTCTTT. Translating gives CASSQSPGTGVPTEAFF. The chain couples TRBV5-1 to TRBJ1-1; 10 positions match TRBD1. Per germline, CDR1 SGHRS and CDR2 YFSETQ. The CDR3 loop spans 17 amino acids. Trimming at V came to 4 bases and at J to 5 bases, leaving 14 bases not matched to a gene.

The chain's CDR3 is CAINGVGDYEQYF. As DNA, the CDR3 is TGTGCCATCAACGGGGTAGGAGACTACGAGCAGTACTTC. The V gene is TRBV10-3, the J gene TRBJ2-7; D is perhaps TRBD2 (5 bases). The germline V and J ends were trimmed by 7 bases and 3 bases, with 13 bases remaining between them. The CDR3 is made up of 13 amino acids. Germline lookup yields CDR1 ENHRY and CDR2 SYGVKD.

This clone came up once. The chain links TRBV7-9 to TRBJ2-5; D not certain. Germline V gene sequence: CDR1 SEHNR, CDR2 FQNEAQ (reference sequence). V was cut by 5 bases and J by 4 bases, with 11 bases left in between. CDR3 length equals 13 residues. CDR3 sequence reads: CASSPNPGETQYF. For the CDR3, the DNA is TGTGCCAGCAGCCCAAACCCGGGAGAGACCCAGTACTTC.

This clone came up once. The V gene is TRBV29-1, the J gene TRBJ2-3; 12 bases are a match to TRBD1. CDR1 is SQVTM, CDR2 ANQGSEA, per germline. The CDR3 has 14 residues. The V and J ends lost 5 bases and 5 bases, in that order; junction bases with no gene match: 5. Here the CDR3 reads CSVRDRGRGDTQYF. CDR3 bases: TGCAGCGTTCGGGACAGGGGGCGCGGAGATACGCAGTATTTT.

The chain recombines TRBV7-9 with TRBJ2-2; D remains ambiguous. This CDR3 has 16 amino acids. Trimming removed 5 bases from V and 1 base from J, with 14 bases in between. The germline CDR1 and CDR2 sequences are SEHNR and FQNEAQ (reference sequence). Written as DNA, the CDR3 is TGTGCCAGCAGCCCGTGGTCTGGGCAGAACACCGGGGAGCTGTTTTTT. Translation: CASSPWSGQNTGELFF.

This clone was seen just once. The V and J genes are TRBV13 and TRBJ2-2; 8 nucleotides line up with TRBD2. The CDR3 contains 16 residues. Germline V gene sequence: CDR1 PRHDT, CDR2 FYEKMQ (reference sequence). V was pared by 5 bases and J by 4 bases, with 9 bases of the junction left unmatched. CDR3 sequence (DNA): TGTGCCAGCAGCGTATCGGGGGGGCGAACCACCGGGGAGCTGTTTTTT. It translates to CASSVSGGRTTGELFF.

Regarding this clone: A read error may produce the germline difference seen at one junction end. The V call is TRBV4-1, the J call TRBJ2-3, with 12 bases that match TRBD2. This CDR3 is built from 14 residues. Germline loops: CDR1 MGHRA, CDR2 YSYEKL. For the CDR3, the DNA is TGCGCCAGCAGCCAAGGACTAGCGGGAGAGTCAGTTGGTTTT. Translated, it gives CASSQGLAGESVGF.

CDR3 sequence (DNA): TGTGCCAGCAGCCGAAATGTTTTAGCTAATGAGCAGTTCTTC. Protein: CASSRNVLANEQFF. V and J are TRBV11-2 and TRBJ2-1; D unclear. From germline, CDR1 is SGHAT and CDR2 FQNNGV. V lost 5 bases, J lost 7 bases, and 15 bases lay in between. CDR3 length: 14 amino acids. Drawing the rest from reference TRBV11-2 and TRBJ2-1, the complete variable domain is EAGVAQSPRYKIIEKRQSVAFWCNPISGHATLYWYQQILGQGPKLLIQFQNNGVVDDSQLPKDRFSAERLKGVDSTLKIQPAKLEDSAVYLCASSRNVLANEQFFGPGTRLTVL.

The V call is TRBV5-1, the J call TRBJ1-1; 9 bases are a match to TRBD1. The V and J ends lost 2 bases and 7 bases, in that order; junction bases with no gene match: 3. The CDR3 is 13 residues long. Germline V lookup: CDR1 SGHRS, CDR2 YFSETQ. This CDR3 is CASSLGDRDEAFF. CDR3 DNA: TGCGCCAGCAGCTTAGGGGACAGGGATGAAGCTTTCTTT.